This TCR beta chain was found in a study of vaccination effects on CD4 cells after COVID-19. Having been cultured for about 10 days, the cells underwent CD4+ T cell isolation. Each participant received a vaccine that was either BNT162b2 or mRNA-1273, given as two doses. As for this clone: Its target is unknown.

Libraries were prepared by immunoSEQ multiplex PCR; TCRdb keeps only in-frame clonotypes and omits some of them. The sample includes 45,000 to 55,000 clones, 55% to 75% of them seen just once. The material was CD4+ T cells from PBMCs cultured without peptide, obtained after COVID-19 vaccination. This clonotype was obtained from a human donor who received a COVID-19 vaccine.

Written as DNA, the CDR3 is TGTGCCAGCAGCCAAGAAGCGGGAGCGTACCAAGAGACCCAGTACTTC. Translation gives CASSQEAGAYQETQYF. V and J are TRBV3-1 (or the pseudogene TRBV3-2) and TRBJ2-5; 8 nucleotides align to TRBD2. CDR1 is LGHDT and CDR2 is YNNKEL in the germline V gene (reference sequence). Trimming at V came to 0 bases and at J to 0 bases, leaving 3 bases not matched to a gene. The CDR3 is made up of 16 amino acids.